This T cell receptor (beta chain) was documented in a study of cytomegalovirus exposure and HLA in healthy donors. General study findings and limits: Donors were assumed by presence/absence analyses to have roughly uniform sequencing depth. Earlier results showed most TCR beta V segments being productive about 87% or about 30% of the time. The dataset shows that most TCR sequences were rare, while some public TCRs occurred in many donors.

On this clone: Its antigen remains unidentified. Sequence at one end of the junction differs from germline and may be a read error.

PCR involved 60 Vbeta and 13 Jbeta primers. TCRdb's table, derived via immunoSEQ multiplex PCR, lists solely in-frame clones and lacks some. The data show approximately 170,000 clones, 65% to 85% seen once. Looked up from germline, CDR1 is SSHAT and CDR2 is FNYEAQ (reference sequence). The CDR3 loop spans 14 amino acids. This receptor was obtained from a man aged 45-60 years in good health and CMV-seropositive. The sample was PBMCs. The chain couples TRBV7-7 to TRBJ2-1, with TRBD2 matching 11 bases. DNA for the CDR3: TGTGCTAGCAGTCTTAGCGGGGGGGCCTTTGAGCAGTTCTTC. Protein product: CASSLSGGAFEQFF. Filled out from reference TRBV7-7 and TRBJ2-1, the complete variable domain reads GAGVSQSPRYKVTKRGQDVTLRCDPISSHATLYWYQQALGQGPEFLTYFNYEAQPDKSGLPSDRFSAERPEGSISTLTIQRTEQRDSAMYRCASSLSGGAFEQFFGPGTRLTVL.